This TCR beta chain is drawn from a study of blood T cell repertoires in COVID-19. About the research overall: Acute and convalescent COVID-19 specimens originated in the United States, Italy and Spain.

The CDR3 is 18 amino acids. Germline V lookup: CDR1 KGHSH, CDR2 LQKENI. Trimming pared 5 bases from V and 3 bases from J, leaving 25 bases between. This clone was observed a single time. Clones were sequenced by immunoSEQ multiplex PCR, and TCRdb holds only the in-frame ones, with some missing. The table lists approximately 280,000 clones, around 86% of them singletons. The sequenced sample consisted of peripheral blood. The TCR comes from a man aged 50 to 60 with acute or convalescent COVID-19. The gene calls are TRBV18 and TRBJ1-1; no definite D call. The CDR3 sequence: CASSALRAAEVRDTEAFF. In DNA form, the CDR3 reads TGTGCCAGCTCAGCCCTCCGGGCGGCGGAGGTTAGGGACACTGAAGCTTTCTTT. The full variable domain, rest sourced from reference TRBV18 and TRBJ1-1, is NAGVMQNPRHLVRRRGQEARLRCSPMKGHSHVYWYRQLPEEGLKFMVYLQKENIIDESGMPKERFSAEFPKEGPSILRIQQVVRGDSAAYFCASSALRAAEVRDTEAFFGQGTRLTVV.